Presented here are 16 T cell receptor beta chains from one specimen sequenced in a study of regulatory T cells in long-lasting Graves disease. The authors built TCR beta libraries using iRepertoire HTBI primers and Arm-PCR of CDR3 regions. TCRdb reprocessed the multiplex PCR reads via MiXCR and lists one record per CDR3 protein. This sample yields nearly 350,000 distinct CDR3 sequences, of which roughly a fifth are seen a single time; 29% belongs to the top ten. Stated time point: persistent/refractory GD, antithyroid drugs over 5 years with positive TRAb. Making the TCR library involved RNA that had been extracted from PBMCs. The sample consisted of peripheral blood mononuclear cells (PBMCs), taken when the disease was refractory, from a patient treated with antithyroid drugs. The receptors derive from a female donor with Graves disease.

J is TRBJ2-1 and V is TRBV30; D perhaps matches TRBD1 (6 bases). Trimming stripped 2 bases from V and 13 bases from J, with 12 bases between. From germline, CDR1 is GTSNPN and CDR2 SVGIG (reference sequence). CDR3 length: 11 residues. The CDR3 DNA sequence: TGTGCCTGGAGTCGGACCAGGGGTCAGTTCTTC. Protein product: CAWSRTRGQFF. Filled out from reference TRBV30 and TRBJ2-1, the complete variable domain reads SQTIHQWPATLVQPVGSPLSLECTVEGTSNPNLYWYRQAAGRGLQLLFYSVGIGQISSEVPQNLSASRPQDRQFILSSKKLLLSDSGFYLCAWSRTRGQFFGPGTRLTVL.

This clonotype appeared once. V and J are TRBV7-9 and TRBJ2-1, with D unclear. Germline CDR1 SEHNR, CDR2 FQNEAQ (reference sequence). CDR3 length: 13 amino acids. V gave up 1 base and J gave up 7 bases, with 8 bases separating them. The CDR3 spells CASSLGTSNEQFF. CDR3 bases: TGTGCCAGCAGCTTAGGCACTTCGAATGAGCAGTTCTTC.

Details on this clonotype: Since a much larger clone is just one base distant, this may be a read error. This chain links TRBV28 with TRBJ2-7; D is perhaps TRBD1 (6 bases). The CDR3 length is 15 residues. V lost 3 bases and J 2 bases, leaving 14 bases between the germline ends. Germline V gene sequence: CDR1 MDHEN, CDR2 SYDVKM. The CDR3 DNA is TGTGCCAGCAGTTTGGGGGCAATGGAAGCCTACGAGCAGTACTTC. Translated, it gives CASSLGAMEAYEQYF.

This clonotype was observed at least ten times. The chain uses TRBV11-2 and TRBJ2-7, with D perhaps matching TRBD2 (5 bases). V shed 3 bases and J shed 2 bases, with 11 bases lying between them. Germline V CDR1 and CDR2: SGHAT, FQNNGV. CDR3 size: 14 residues. The CDR3 DNA is TGTGCCAGCAGCTTTGCCGTAGCGCCCTACGAGCAGTACTTC. Translating it yields CASSFAVAPYEQYF.

V usage is TRBV20-1 and J usage is TRBJ2-2; a weak D match, TRBD2 (6 bases). There are 15 residues in the CDR3. The germline V and J ends were trimmed by 5 bases and 0 bases, with 13 bases remaining between them. The V gene's germline CDR1 is DFQATT and CDR2 SNEGSKA (reference sequence). DNA of the CDR3: TGCAGTGCTCCCAAGGGCGGGGCGAACACCGGGGAGCTGTTTTTT. This encodes CSAPKGGANTGELFF.

The chain has TRBV20-1 and TRBJ2-7; the D is unclear. Germline CDR1 is DFQATT and CDR2 is SNEGSKA (reference sequence). The germline V and J ends were trimmed by 0 bases and 5 bases, with 5 bases remaining between them. The CDR3 runs 11 residues. The CDR3 protein is CSARDLDEQYF. CDR3 coding DNA: TGCAGTGCTAGAGATCTCGACGAGCAGTACTTC.

This clonotype appeared a few times. This chain links TRBV11-2 with TRBJ1-3, with 9 bases that match TRBD1. Germline loops: CDR1 SGHAT, CDR2 FQNNGV. This CDR3 has 17 amino acids. Losses at the gene ends were 4 bases for V and 8 bases for J; bases not matched to a gene: 15. The CDR3 DNA sequence: TGTGCCAGCAGCTCAATACAGGGGGCGAAGCGCGGAGACACCATATATTTT. This sequence encodes CASSSIQGAKRGDTIYF. Filled out from reference TRBV11-2 and TRBJ1-3, the complete variable domain reads EAGVAQSPRYKIIEKRQSVAFWCNPISGHATLYWYQQILGQGPKLLIQFQNNGVVDDSQLPKDRFSAERLKGVDSTLKIQPAKLEDSAVYLCASSSIQGAKRGDTIYFGEGSWLTVV.

This clonotype was detected a few times. The gene calls are TRBV20-1 and TRBJ1-2; D is possibly TRBD1 (6 bases). V lost 3 bases to trimming and J lost 8 bases, with 16 bases between them. The CDR3 runs to 13 residues. CDR1 is DFQATT and CDR2 is SNEGSKA in the germline V gene (reference sequence). CDR3 region: CSARSGGGRGYTF. The CDR3 nucleotides are TGCAGTGCTAGGTCGGGGGGGGGCCGCGGCTACACCTTC.

This clonotype was counted at least ten times. The chain links TRBV7-3 to TRBJ1-4, with 9 bases fitting TRBD1. Germline V gene data show CDR1 as SGHTA and CDR2 as FQGTGA. V trimming: 5 bases; J trimming: 7 bases; junction bases outside the gene matches: 5. There are 14 residues in the CDR3. CDR3 coding DNA: TGTGCCAGCAGCCTCGGACAGGGGTGTGAAAAACTGTTTTTT. Translation: CASSLGQGCEKLFF.

The table lists this clonotype with many counts. The chain has TRBV28 and TRBJ1-4; TRBD1 matches 7 bases. V lost 5 bases to trimming and J lost 10 bases; unmatched junction nucleotides: 13. The germline V gene has CDR1 MDHEN and CDR2 SYDVKM. The CDR3 sequence is 15 residues long. In DNA, the CDR3 is TGTGCCAGCAGTCCCCCAGGGGGGGCGACACGAAAACTGTTTTTT. This codes for CASSPPGGATRKLFF. The full variable domain, with the rest looked up from reference TRBV28 and TRBJ1-4, is DVKVTQSSRYLVKRTGEKVFLECVQDMDHENMFWYRQDPGLGLRLIYFSYDVKMKEKGDIPEGYSVSREKKERFSLILESASTNQTSMYLCASSPPGGATRKLFFGSGTQLSVL.

This clonotype was detected ten times or more. The chain joins TRBV7-9 to TRBJ2-5, with D maybe TRBD2 (5 bases). V lost 1 base, J lost 7 bases, and 13 bases lay in between. The CDR3 is 14 amino acids. Germline V gene sequence: CDR1 SEHNR, CDR2 FQNEAQ (reference sequence). The CDR3 sequence is CASSLDEGPGTQYF. CDR3 DNA: TGTGCCAGCAGCTTAGATGAGGGCCCCGGGACCCAGTACTTC.

This clonotype has a handful of counts. The V and J genes are TRBV12-3 or TRBV12-4 and TRBJ2-1; D is ambiguous. Trimming took off 3 bases at V and 1 base at J, with 10 bases between the two ends. The CDR3 sequence is 15 residues long. The CDR3 here is CASSLRRDSYNEQFF. DNA of the CDR3: TGTGCCAGCAGTTTGCGAAGAGATTCCTACAATGAGCAGTTCTTC.

This clonotype was recorded at least ten times. The chain carries TRBV11-2 and TRBJ2-6; 11 nucleotides line up with TRBD2. The junction had 6 bases not matched to a gene; V was cut back by 5 bases and J by 0 bases. The germline gives CDR1 SGHAT, CDR2 FQNNGV. The CDR3 length is 18 residues. CDR3 region: CASSPGTSGFSGANVLTF. CDR3 sequence (DNA): TGTGCCAGCAGCCCCGGGACTAGCGGATTCTCTGGGGCCAACGTCCTGACTTTC.

This clonotype was seen at least ten times. The J gene is TRBJ2-7, the V gene TRBV2; 11 bases align to TRBD1. Germline CDR1 and CDR2: SNHLY and FYNNEI. Losses at the gene ends were 6 bases for V and 12 bases for J; bases not matched to a gene: 4. This CDR3 is 11 amino acids long. CDR3 sequence reads: CASRGTGGLYF. As DNA, the CDR3 is TGTGCCAGCAGAGGGACAGGGGGATTGTACTTC. Full variable domain (outside the CDR3, taken from reference TRBV2 and TRBJ2-7): EPEVTQTPSHQVTQMGQEVILRCVPISNHLYFYWYRQILGQKVEFLVSFYNNEISEKSEIFDDQFSVERPDGSNFTLKIRSTKLEDSAMYFCASRGTGGLYFGPGTRLTVT.

The V gene is TRBV20-1, the J gene TRBJ2-5; 16 bases line up with TRBD2. The CDR3 loop spans 15 amino acids. Germline V CDR1 and CDR2: DFQATT, SNEGSKA (reference sequence). Trimming at V came to 5 bases and at J to 5 bases, leaving 5 bases not matched to a gene. This CDR3 is CSAGTSGGAWETQYF. The DNA of the CDR3 is TGCAGTGCTGGGACTAGCGGGGGGGCGTGGGAGACCCAGTACTTC.

This clonotype was counted many times. The chain couples TRBV11-3 to TRBJ2-2; possible D gene TRBD1, 6 bases. This CDR3 is 16 amino acids long. CDR1 SGHNT and CDR2 YENEEA come from the germline V gene. The V gene lost 3 bases and the J gene lost 1 base, with 12 bases spanning the gap. The CDR3 nucleotides read TGTGCCAGCAGCTTTCTACAGGGCGTGAACACCGGGGAGCTGTTTTTT. Encoded protein: CASSFLQGVNTGELFF.